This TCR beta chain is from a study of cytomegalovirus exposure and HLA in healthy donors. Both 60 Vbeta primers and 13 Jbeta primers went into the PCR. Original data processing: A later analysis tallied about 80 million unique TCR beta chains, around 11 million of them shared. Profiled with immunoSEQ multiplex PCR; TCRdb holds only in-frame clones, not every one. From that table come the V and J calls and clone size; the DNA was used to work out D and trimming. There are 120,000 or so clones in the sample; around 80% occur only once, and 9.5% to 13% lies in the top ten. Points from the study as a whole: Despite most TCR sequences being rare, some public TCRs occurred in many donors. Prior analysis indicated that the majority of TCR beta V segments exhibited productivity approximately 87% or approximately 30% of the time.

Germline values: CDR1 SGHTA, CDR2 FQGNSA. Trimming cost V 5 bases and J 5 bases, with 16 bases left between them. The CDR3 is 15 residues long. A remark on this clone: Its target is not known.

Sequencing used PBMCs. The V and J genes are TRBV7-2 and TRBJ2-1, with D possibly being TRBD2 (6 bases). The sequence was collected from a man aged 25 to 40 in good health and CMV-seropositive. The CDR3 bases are TGTGCCAGCAGCGAACAGGAGGGCCGCCACAATGAGCAGTTCTTC. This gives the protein CASSEQEGRHNEQFF.